This passage covers 9 T cell receptor beta chains from one sample sequenced in a study of brain T cells in children with intractable seizures. Clones were sequenced by immunoSEQ multiplex PCR, and TCRdb holds only the in-frame ones, with some missing. The top ten hold approximately 1.5% of the sample, which has 70,000 to 90,000 clones, approximately 94% seen once. Specimen: peripheral blood, collected at surgery. The receptors stem from a boy under two years old with tuberous sclerosis and intractable seizures.

The chain uses TRBV6-5 and TRBJ2-7; 8 bases are a match to TRBD2. The trim removed 3 bases at V and 0 bases at J, leaving 4 bases unmatched. The CDR3 runs to 15 residues. Germline V CDR1 and CDR2: MNHEY, SVGAGI. The CDR3 here is CASSYGAGGSYEQYF. CDR3 DNA sequence: TGTGCCAGCAGTTATGGGGCGGGGGGCTCCTACGAGCAGTACTTC.

The chain carries TRBV12-1 and TRBJ2-1. TRBV12-1 is reported as a pseudogene. This CDR3 contains 17 residues. CDR3 in amino acids: CASSSPAWKGGYNEQFF. The CDR3 bases are TGTGCCAGCAGCTCTCCAGCTTGGAAAGGTGGGTACAATGAGCAGTTCTTC.

CDR3: CASSQAQGGGYTF. CDR3 nucleotides: TGTGCCAGCAGCCAAGCTCAGGGGGGCGGCTACACCTTC. This chain uses TRBV3-1 (or the pseudogene TRBV3-2) with TRBJ1-2; 7 bases match TRBD1. The CDR3 runs to 13 residues. V was pared by 1 base and J by 8 bases, with 4 bases of the junction left unmatched. The germline V gene encodes CDR1 LGHDT and CDR2 YNNKEL (reference sequence).

V and J are TRBV6-2 or TRBV6-3 and TRBJ2-1, with TRBD2 matching 13 bases. The CDR3 consists of 18 residues. Germline CDR1 reads MNHEY; CDR2 reads SVGEGT. The ends lost 4 bases at V and 12 bases at J; junction bases unmatched: 18. The CDR3 nucleotides read TGTGCCAGCAGTTCCTCCTCAACCACTAGCGGGAGGGCCCTTGGGCAGTTCTTC. Amino acids: CASSSSSTTSGRALGQFF.

V gene TRBV9 combines with J gene TRBJ2-7; 11 bases agree with TRBD2. V lost 0 bases to trimming and J lost 3 bases; unmatched junction nucleotides: 8. The CDR3 sequence is 17 residues long. Germline loops: CDR1 SGDLS, CDR2 YYNGEE. Here the CDR3 reads CASSVGLAGPRGYEQYF. The CDR3 bases are TGTGCCAGCAGCGTAGGACTAGCGGGGCCCCGAGGCTACGAGCAGTACTTC.

The chain uses TRBV5-5 and TRBJ1-1; D not certain. V lost 0 bases, J lost 5 bases, and 17 bases lay in between. Germline-derived CDR1 and CDR2 are SGHKS and YYEKEE (reference sequence). CDR3 size: 16 residues. The CDR3 bases are TGTGCCAGCAGCTTGGTGAGGAGGCGGCTCGGGACTGAAGCTTTCTTT. This translates into CASSLVRRRLGTEAFF. The full variable domain, completed using reference TRBV5-5 and TRBJ1-1, is DAGVTQSPTHLIKTRGQQVTLRCSPISGHKSVSWYQQVLGQGPQFIFQYYEKEERGRGNFPDRFSARQFPNYSSELNVNALLLGDSALYLCASSLVRRRLGTEAFFGQGTRLTVV.

This chain uses TRBV29-1 with TRBJ1-1; maybe TRBD1 (6 bases). CDR3 length equals 14 residues. Germline V gene data show CDR1 as SQVTM and CDR2 as ANQGSEA. The V end lost 3 bases, the J end lost 1 base, and 12 bases lay between the germline ends. This chain's CDR3 is CSVDKGTPNTEAFF. The CDR3 bases are TGCAGCGTTGATAAGGGGACACCGAACACTGAAGCTTTCTTT.

The rearrangement uses TRBV5-4 and TRBJ2-7; D might be TRBD1 (7 bases). There are 13 residues in the CDR3. V lost 3 bases and J lost 7, with 14 bases in between. Germline assignment: CDR1 SGHNT and CDR2 YYREEE (reference sequence). The DNA for the CDR3 is TGTGCCAGCAGCTCCACAGGGGCGGGGGAGCAGTACTTC. This sequence encodes CASSSTGAGEQYF.

This clone was observed a single time. The gene calls are TRBV3-1 (or the pseudogene TRBV3-2) and TRBJ2-2; 12 positions agree with TRBD2. J gave up 0 bases and V 4 bases, and 9 bases lay outside the gene matches. The CDR3 has 19 amino acids. Looked up from germline, CDR1 is LGHDT and CDR2 is YNNKEL (reference sequence). This CDR3 is CASSLLRTSGAPNTGELFF. The CDR3 region has the DNA TGTGCCAGCAGCCTTCTCCGGACTAGCGGGGCCCCGAACACCGGGGAGCTGTTTTTT.